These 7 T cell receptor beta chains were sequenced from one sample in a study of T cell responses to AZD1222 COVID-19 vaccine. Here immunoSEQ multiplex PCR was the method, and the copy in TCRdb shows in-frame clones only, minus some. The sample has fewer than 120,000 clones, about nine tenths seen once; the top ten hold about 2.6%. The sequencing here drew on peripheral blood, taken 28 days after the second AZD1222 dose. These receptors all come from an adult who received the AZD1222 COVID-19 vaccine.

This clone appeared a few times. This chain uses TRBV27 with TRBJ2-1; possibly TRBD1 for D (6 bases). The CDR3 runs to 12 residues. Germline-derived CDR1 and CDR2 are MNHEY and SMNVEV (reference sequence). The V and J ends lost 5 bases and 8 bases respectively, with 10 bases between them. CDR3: CASSIRGDEQFF. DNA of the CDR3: TGTGCCAGCAGTATCAGGGGTGATGAGCAGTTCTTC.

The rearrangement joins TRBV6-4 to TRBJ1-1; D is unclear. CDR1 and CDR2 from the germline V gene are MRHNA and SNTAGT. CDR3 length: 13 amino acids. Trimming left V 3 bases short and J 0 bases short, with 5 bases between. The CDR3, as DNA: TGTGCCAGCAGTGAAACCATGAACACTGAAGCTTTCTTT. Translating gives CASSETMNTEAFF.

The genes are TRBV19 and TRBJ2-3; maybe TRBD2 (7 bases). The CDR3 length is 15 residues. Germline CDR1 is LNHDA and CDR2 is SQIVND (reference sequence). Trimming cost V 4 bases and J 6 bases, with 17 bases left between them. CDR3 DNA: TGTGCCAGTAGTACTTTGGCGGGGGCGGTGGATACGCAGTATTTT. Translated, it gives CASSTLAGAVDTQYF.

CDR3 region: CASSLRTVFYTQYF. CDR3 bases: TGTGCCAGCAGCTTAAGGACAGTCTTTTATACGCAGTATTTT. The chain recombines TRBV7-2 with TRBJ2-3, with D perhaps matching TRBD1 (6 bases). Trimming cost V 2 bases and J 7 bases, with 13 bases left between them. Per the germline V gene, CDR1 is SGHTA and CDR2 is FQGNSA. This CDR3 is built from 14 residues. The entire variable domain, with the rest obtained from reference TRBV7-2 and TRBJ2-3, is as follows: GAGVSQSPSNKVTEKGKDVELRCDPISGHTALYWYRQSLGQGLEFLIYFQGNSAPDKSGLPSDRFSAERTGGSVSTLTIQRTQQEDSAVYLCASSLRTVFYTQYFGPGTRLTVL.

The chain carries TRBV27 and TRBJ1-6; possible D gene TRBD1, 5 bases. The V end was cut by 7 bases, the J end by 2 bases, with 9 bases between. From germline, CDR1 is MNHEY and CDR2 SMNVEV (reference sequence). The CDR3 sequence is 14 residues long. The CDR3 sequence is CASKGRAYNSPLHF. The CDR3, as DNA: TGTGCCAGCAAGGGCAGGGCCTATAATTCACCCCTCCACTTT.

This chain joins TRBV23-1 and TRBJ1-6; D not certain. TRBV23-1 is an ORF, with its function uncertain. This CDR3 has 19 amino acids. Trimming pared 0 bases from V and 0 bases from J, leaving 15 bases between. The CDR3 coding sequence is TGCGCCAGCAGTCAATCGACTAAGGAGGGAAGCTCCTATAATTCACCCCTCCACTTT. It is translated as CASSQSTKEGSSYNSPLHF.

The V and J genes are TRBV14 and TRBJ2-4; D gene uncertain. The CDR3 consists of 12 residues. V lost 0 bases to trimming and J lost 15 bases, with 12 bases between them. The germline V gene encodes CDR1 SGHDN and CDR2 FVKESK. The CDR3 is CASSQEGNIRYF. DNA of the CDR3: TGTGCCAGCAGCCAAGAGGGCAACATCCGGTACTTC.